This TCR beta chain was sequenced in a study of cytomegalovirus exposure and HLA in healthy donors. Study-wide results and limits: The study put roughly 160 TCR beta chains on its list as cytomegalovirus-associated. TCR beta sequences numbering about 17,000 were associated with HLA alleles at 0.05 false discovery rate in a later analysis. Rare TCR sequences predominated, though certain public TCRs were found in many donors.

The PCR was carried out with 60 Vbeta primers and 13 Jbeta primers. Under the authors' procedure: Among the unique TCR beta chains that a later analysis counted, roughly 80 million in all, 9.5 million to 11 million were shared. TCRdb's table, derived via immunoSEQ multiplex PCR, lists solely in-frame clones and lacks some. V and J calls and clone size are copied from that table; D and trimming were computed from the DNA. The sample consists of approximately 99,000 clones, around 72% of them appearing once. A word on this clone: Its antigen is unidentified.

CDR1 and CDR2 from the germline V gene are MNHNS and SASEGT. The CDR3 spans 14 residues. Trimming pared 9 bases from V and 1 base from J, leaving 14 bases between. Sequences were obtained from PBMCs. The receptor was isolated from a man aged 35-49 years in good health and CMV-seronegative. The chain couples TRBV6-1 to TRBJ2-3; TRBD1 might be the D (8 bases). The CDR3 sequence is CASGRGQGTDTQYF. DNA of the CDR3: TGTGCCAGTGGGAGGGGACAGGGCACAGATACGCAGTATTTT.